These 12 T cell receptor beta chains share one sample of origin, sequenced in a study of blood T cells in healthy people across ages. The use of a sample-barcoded 5' primer and a J-beta primer mix characterized a second PCR of about 7 to 12 cycles. Using its own MiXCR run on the 5' RACE reads, TCRdb lists one record per CDR3 protein. The repertoire holds roughly 800,000 distinct CDR3 sequences, with roughly 50% as singletons. The sequenced material came from blood. All receptors come from an elderly man in good health.

The rearrangement uses TRBV6-6 and TRBJ2-5, with D possibly TRBD1 on 6 matching bases. This CDR3 contains 15 residues. V lost 4 bases and J 3 bases, leaving 15 bases between the germline ends. Germline CDR1 reads MNHNY; CDR2 reads SVGAGI (reference sequence). The CDR3, as DNA: TGTGCCAGCAGTTGCATCAGGGGAATGAAAGAGACCCAGTACTTC. Encoded protein: CASSCIRGMKETQYF.

CDR3 region: CASSPALEAFF. DNA of the CDR3: TGTGCCAGCAGTCCCGCTCTTGAAGCTTTCTTT. The chain employs TRBV28 and TRBJ1-1; no clear D gene. The CDR3 loop spans 11 amino acids. Germline values: CDR1 MDHEN, CDR2 SYDVKM. Trimming shortened V by 5 bases and J by 7 bases, and 8 bases separated the two germline ends.

This clonotype was detected only a few times. The genes are TRBV9 and TRBJ2-3; 8 nucleotides match TRBD1. Germline CDR1 SGDLS, CDR2 YYNGEE. V shed 0 bases, J shed 2 bases, and the junction held 5 bases outside the gene matches. The CDR3 sequence is 16 residues long. CDR3 DNA sequence: TGTGCCAGCAGCGTAGACGGGACAGGCCACACAGATACGCAGTATTTT. Protein product: CASSVDGTGHTDTQYF.

This clonotype has a handful of counts. The CDR3 sequence: CASRAGSTDTQYF. CDR3 in DNA: TGTGCCAGCAGAGCGGGGTCCACAGATACGCAGTATTTT. The gene calls are TRBV2 and TRBJ2-3; 7 nucleotides line up with TRBD2. The CDR3 is 13 amino acids. Per germline, CDR1 SNHLY and CDR2 FYNNEI. With V trimmed by 6 bases and J by 2 bases, 2 bases remained unmatched.

To note about this clonotype: One end of the junction fails to match germline, which may point to a read error. This rearrangement joins TRBV10-2 to TRBJ2-1, with TRBD2 identical over 12 bases. From germline, CDR1 is WSHSY and CDR2 SAAADI. This CDR3 has 15 residues. The CDR3 reads CASSRTSGDYNKQFF. DNA for the CDR3: TGCGCCAGCAGTAGGACTAGCGGGGATTACAATAAGCAGTTCTTC.

The rearrangement links TRBV29-1 to TRBJ1-1; 7 positions match TRBD1. The V gene's germline CDR1 is SQVTM and CDR2 ANQGSEA. This CDR3 region has 12 residues. Germline trimming cut 4 bases from V and 5 bases from J; bases unmatched to any gene: 4. This CDR3 is CSVAGGPTEAFF. CDR3 DNA: TGCAGCGTTGCAGGGGGGCCTACTGAAGCTTTCTTT. Full variable domain (outside the CDR3, taken from reference TRBV29-1 and TRBJ1-1): SAVISQKPSRDICQRGTSLTIQCQVDSQVTMMFWYRQQPGQSLTLIATANQGSEATYESGFVIDKFPISRPNLTFSTLTVSNMSPEDSSIYLCSVAGGPTEAFFGQGTRLTVV.

This sequence joins TRBV2 and TRBJ1-4; TRBD1 might be the D (5 bases). V lost 2 bases, J lost 1 base, and 8 bases lay in between. The V gene's germline CDR1 is SNHLY and CDR2 FYNNEI. This CDR3 is 15 amino acids long. CDR3 in DNA: TGTGCCAGCAGTGAACCCCAGGGAACTAATGAAAAACTGTTTTTT. Its translation: CASSEPQGTNEKLFF.

V usage is TRBV21-1 and J usage is TRBJ2-7; the table's D call TRBD1 went unverified against the DNA. TRBV21-1 is given as a pseudogene. The CDR3 has 15 residues. Written as DNA, the CDR3 is TGTGCCAGCAGCACTAGGCCGGGACAGGTATACGAGCAGTACTTC. Protein product: CASSTRPGQVYEQYF.

This clonotype was picked up a small number of times. The V and J genes are TRBV4-2 and TRBJ1-2; D might be TRBD1 (5 bases). The CDR3 loop spans 17 amino acids. Trimming took 4 bases from V and 6 from J, leaving 24 bases between them. Germline CDR1 is LGHNA and CDR2 is YNFKEQ. Written as DNA, the CDR3 is TGTGCCAGCAGCCCTCGTCCCCCGGGGGGGTTGGTGGATGGCTACACCTTC. Protein sequence: CASSPRPPGGLVDGYTF.

This clonotype occurred a few times. The chain carries TRBV20-1 and TRBJ2-6; D gene uncertain. The V gene lost 3 bases and the J gene lost 4 bases, with 13 bases spanning the gap. Germline assignment: CDR1 DFQATT and CDR2 SNEGSKA (reference sequence). This CDR3 region has 15 residues. Here the CDR3 reads CSASRPMRGANVLTF. CDR3 DNA: TGCAGTGCTAGTAGGCCAATGAGGGGGGCCAACGTCCTGACTTTC.

The V and J genes are TRBV6-1 and TRBJ2-7; D ambiguous. V lost 3 bases, J lost 0 bases, and 9 bases lay in between. There are 14 residues in the CDR3. Germline V CDR1 and CDR2: MNHNS, SASEGT. CDR3 in DNA: TGTGCCAGCAGTGAGGAGCCACTCTCCTACGAGCAGTACTTC. This translates into CASSEEPLSYEQYF.

The chain recombines TRBV7-7 with TRBJ2-6; no reliable D call. V was cut by 5 bases and J by 5 bases, with 4 bases left in between. CDR1 is SSHAT and CDR2 is FNYEAQ in the germline V gene (reference sequence). This CDR3 has 12 amino acids. The CDR3, as DNA: TGTGCCAGCAGCCCCAGGGCCAACGTCCTGACTTTC. Residues: CASSPRANVLTF.